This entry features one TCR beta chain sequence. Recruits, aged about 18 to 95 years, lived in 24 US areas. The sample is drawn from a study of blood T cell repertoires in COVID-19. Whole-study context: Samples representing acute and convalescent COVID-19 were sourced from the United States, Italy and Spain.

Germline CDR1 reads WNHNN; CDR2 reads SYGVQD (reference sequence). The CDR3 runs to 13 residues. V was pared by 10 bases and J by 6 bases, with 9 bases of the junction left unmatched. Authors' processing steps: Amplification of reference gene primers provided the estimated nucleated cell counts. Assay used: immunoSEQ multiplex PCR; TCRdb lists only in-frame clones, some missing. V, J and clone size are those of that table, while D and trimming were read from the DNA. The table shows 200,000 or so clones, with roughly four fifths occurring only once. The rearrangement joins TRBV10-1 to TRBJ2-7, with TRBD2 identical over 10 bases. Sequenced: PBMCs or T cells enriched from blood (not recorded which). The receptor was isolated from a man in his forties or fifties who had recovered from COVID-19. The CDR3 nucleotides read TGCGCCACCATTCGGACTAGCGGCCCCGAGCAGTACTTC. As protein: CATIRTSGPEQYF.